The 21 T cell receptor beta chains reported below all come from one sample, sequenced in a study of T cell repertoires in cytomegalovirus infection. TCRdb reprocessed the reads with MiXCR, giving one entry per CDR3 protein. The sample has under 850,000 distinct CDR3 sequences; approximately 40% are singletons. Sequenced material: PBMCs. Receptors were obtained from a human donor in good health (CMV status not recorded). Some clones in this sample may be carry-over from other donors' samples.

The chain uses TRBV7-2 and TRBJ2-3; D uncertain. The CDR3 totals 20 residues. Trimming took 2 bases from V and 4 from J, leaving 28 bases between them. Germline CDR1 is SGHTA and CDR2 is FQGNSA. CDR3 protein: CASSLKLILVSSGSADTQYF. CDR3 bases: TGTGCCAGCAGCTTAAAGTTAATTTTGGTTTCCAGTGGAAGCGCAGATACGCAGTATTTT.

This chain uses TRBV20-1 with TRBJ1-1; D unclear. Trimming cost V 0 bases and J 0 bases, with 14 bases left between them. Germline V gives CDR1 DFQATT, CDR2 SNEGSKA (reference sequence). The CDR3 sequence is 16 residues long. CDR3 nucleotide sequence: TGCAGTGCTAGAGATCTGTCAGGCAGCATGAACACTGAAGCTTTCTTT. It translates to CSARDLSGSMNTEAFF.

As to this clonotype: A much larger clone differs from this one at a single base, so this may be a read error. The final CDR3 position lacks the conserved phenylalanine or tryptophan, pointing to a likely read error. The chain couples TRBV7-9 to TRBJ2-1, with 10 bases that match TRBD2. CDR3 size: 19 residues. V lost 5 bases and J lost 7; bases outside the gene matches: 20. The V gene's germline CDR1 is SEHNR and CDR2 FQNEAQ (reference sequence). Written as DNA, the CDR3 is TGTGCCAGCAGCGCCCGGGACGCGATCTTAGCGGGGGGTGGTAATGAGCAGTTCTTA. Residues: CASSARDAILAGGGNEQFL.

This clonotype was seen more than once but under ten times. The genes are TRBV7-6 and TRBJ2-5, with 8 bases that match TRBD1. There are 22 residues in the CDR3. Unmatched junction bases numbered 34, after V lost 5 bases and J lost 8 bases. Germline CDR1 reads SGHVS; CDR2 reads FNYEAQ. The CDR3 DNA reads as TGTGCCAGCAGCCGAACGAGAAATAGTGGACAGGGTATTGCTGGCTATCGGGAAACCCAGTACTTC. It is translated as CASSRTRNSGQGIAGYRETQYF.

The J gene is TRBJ2-2, the V gene TRBV11-1; tentative D call: TRBD2 (7 bases). The germline gives CDR1 SGHAT, CDR2 FQDESV (reference sequence). The CDR3 is 17 amino acids. Between the trimmed V and J ends, which lost 1 base and 1 base, there was a span of 13 bases. CDR3 protein: CASSLEGGGRNTGELFF. CDR3 DNA: TGTGCCAGCAGCTTAGAAGGCGGGGGCCGGAACACCGGGGAGCTGTTTTTT. The whole variable domain, remainder taken from reference TRBV11-1 and TRBJ2-2, is EAEVAQSPRYKITEKSQAVAFWCDPISGHATLYWYRQILGQGPELLVQFQDESVVDDSQLPKDRFSAERLKGVDSTLKIQPAELGDSAMYLCASSLEGGGRNTGELFFGEGSRLTVL.

The chain is built from TRBV7-6 and TRBJ2-5, with 15 bases matching TRBD2. The CDR3 length is 19 residues. The trim removed 5 bases at V and 4 bases at J, leaving 14 bases unmatched. Germline V gives CDR1 SGHVS, CDR2 FNYEAQ. The DNA of the CDR3 is TGTGCCAGCAGCGCGATAAGGACTAGCGGGGGGGCCTTAGCAGAGACCCAGTACTTC. It codes for CASSAIRTSGGALAETQYF.

Details on this clonotype: This may be a read error, as it is one base from a much larger clone. This is likely a read error, given that the CDR3 carries no conserved phenylalanine or tryptophan at its end. V and J are TRBV28 and TRBJ1-2; D not resolved. The germline gives CDR1 MDHEN, CDR2 SYDVKM. The V end lost 5 bases, the J end lost 5 bases, and 6 bases lay between the germline ends. The CDR3 is 11 residues long. The CDR3 protein is CASSPSYGYTV. The CDR3, as DNA: TGTGCCAGCAGTCCATCATATGGCTACACCGTC.

V gene TRBV29-1 combines with J gene TRBJ2-3; D not certain. The V gene lost 5 bases and the J gene lost 3 bases, with 9 bases spanning the gap. Germline CDR1 is SQVTM and CDR2 is ANQGSEA. This CDR3 has 12 residues. CDR3 bases: TGCAGCGTTTTCCCCGGAACAGATACGCAGTATTTT. Residues: CSVFPGTDTQYF.

The CDR3 nucleotides read TGTGCCATCAGTCAATCAGGGACGGGTGGGGCCAACGTCCTGACTTTC. It is translated as CAISQSGTGGANVLTF. The chain is built from TRBV10-3 and TRBJ2-6; D tentatively reads TRBD1 or TRBD2 (5 bases each). The CDR3 has 16 residues. CDR1 ENHRY and CDR2 SYGVKD come from the germline V gene. V gave up 5 bases and J gave up 3 bases, with 14 bases separating them.

The chain combines TRBV29-1 with TRBJ2-1; D gene uncertain. V lost 6 bases to trimming and J lost 3 bases, with 12 bases between them. The germline CDR1 and CDR2 sequences are SQVTM and ANQGSEA. The CDR3 loop spans 13 amino acids. The CDR3 loop reads CSVTKIFYNEQFF. The CDR3 bases are TGCAGCGTGACAAAAATATTCTACAATGAGCAGTTCTTC.

The chain has TRBV5-4 and TRBJ2-7; TRBD2 aligns across 7 bases. Germline-derived CDR1 and CDR2 are SGHNT and YYREEE (reference sequence). V shed 1 base, J shed 1 base, and the junction held 8 bases outside the gene matches. CDR3 size: 16 residues. The CDR3 DNA follows: TGTGCCAGCAGCTTGAAAGGAGCGGGGCAATCCTACGAGCAGTACTTC. Translating gives CASSLKGAGQSYEQYF.

The chain combines TRBV28 with TRBJ1-6; unclear D gene. Trimming removed 2 bases at V and 9 bases at J, with 14 bases between. Germline V lookup: CDR1 MDHEN, CDR2 SYDVKM. The CDR3 has 15 amino acids. The CDR3 loop reads CASSLPVGQGSPLHF. The CDR3 nucleotides are TGTGCCAGCAGTTTACCTGTTGGGCAAGGTTCACCCCTCCACTTT.

V and J are TRBV19 and TRBJ1-5, with TRBD1 as a possible D gene (5 bases). The CDR3 has 15 amino acids. Trimming pared 3 bases from V and 6 bases from J, leaving 15 bases between. Germline values: CDR1 LNHDA, CDR2 SQIVND (reference sequence). The CDR3 nucleotides are TGTGCCAGTAGTATGGAGAGACAGTGGGGTCAGCCCCAGCATTTT. Its translation: CASSMERQWGQPQHF.

In regard to this clonotype: The CDR3 does not end in the conserved phenylalanine or tryptophan, so this is likely a read error. The DNA is omitted, as the CDR3 cannot be located on it reliably, and the CDR3 follows TCRdb's listing. The rearrangement uses TRBV28 and TRBJ1-2; the table calls TRBD1, which could not be checked here. Looked up from germline, CDR1 is MDHEN and CDR2 is SYDVKM. The CDR3 is 16 amino acids long, termini counted. The CDR3 spells CASSLGGEGDNYGYTL.

This clonotype has only one observation. This chain joins TRBV5-1 and TRBJ1-5; the match to TRBD1 covers 9 bases. Germline lookup yields CDR1 SGHRS and CDR2 YFSETQ. The ends lost 9 bases at V and 5 bases at J; junction bases unmatched: 12. This CDR3 is built from 15 residues. This chain's CDR3 is CATTRTGVEDQPQHF. The CDR3 nucleotides read TGCGCCACCACGAGGACAGGGGTAGAGGATCAGCCCCAGCATTTT.

This clonotype was seen ten or more times. V is TRBV7-4 and J is TRBJ2-1, with 11 bases aligning to TRBD2. V trimming: 5 bases; J trimming: 3 bases; junction bases outside the gene matches: 9. In germline, CDR1 is SGHVT, CDR2 SQSDAQ. The CDR3 contains 17 residues. As DNA, the CDR3 is TGTGCCAGCAGCCTCCACTTAGCGGGAGGGGACTACAATGAGCAGTTCTTC. Translating it yields CASSLHLAGGDYNEQFF.

This clonotype was found many times. This chain joins TRBV7-2 and TRBJ2-5, with D perhaps TRBD2 (6 bases). Germline V lookup: CDR1 SGHTA, CDR2 FQGNSA. Trimming pared 1 base from V and 10 bases from J, leaving 13 bases between. The CDR3 is 13 amino acids. This CDR3 is CASSLGGDRDQYF. CDR3 in DNA: TGTGCCAGCAGCTTAGGCGGGGATAGGGACCAGTACTTC.

In this sample, this clonotype turned up a few times. The chain employs TRBV7-3 and TRBJ1-1; D is possibly TRBD1 (5 bases). The ends were cut back, 4 bases at V and 6 bases at J, with 12 bases in the middle. The germline gives CDR1 SGHTA, CDR2 FQGTGA. The CDR3 runs to 13 residues. The DNA for the CDR3 is TGTGCCAGCAGCTCAACAGGTGTCGCTGAAGCTTTCTTT. Amino acids: CASSSTGVAEAFF.

The V call is TRBV29-1, the J call TRBJ1-2; TRBD1 might be the D (5 bases). This CDR3 comprises 11 residues. V lost 0 bases, J lost 6 bases, and 5 bases lay in between. Germline loops: CDR1 SQVTM, CDR2 ANQGSEA. The CDR3 loop reads CSVEDRDGYTF. For the CDR3, the DNA is TGCAGCGTTGAAGACAGGGATGGCTACACCTTC.

The chain links TRBV12-3 or TRBV12-4 to TRBJ1-6; maybe TRBD1 (5 bases). The V end lost 5 bases, the J end lost 8 bases, and 13 bases lay between the germline ends. The CDR3 extends over 14 amino acids. CDR3 sequence: CASSEGRRHSPLHF. The CDR3 DNA reads TGTGCCAGCAGTGAGGGGCGACGCCATTCACCCCTCCACTTT.

The chain is built from TRBV27 and TRBJ1-1; 7 bases line up with TRBD1. Germline CDR1 is MNHEY and CDR2 is SMNVEV (reference sequence). The CDR3 covers 15 residues. The junction had 10 bases not matched to a gene; V was cut back by 6 bases and J by 3 bases. For the CDR3, the DNA is TGTGCCAGCAGCCCTGACAGGGTAGTCTACACTGAAGCTTTCTTT. Its protein is CASSPDRVVYTEAFF.